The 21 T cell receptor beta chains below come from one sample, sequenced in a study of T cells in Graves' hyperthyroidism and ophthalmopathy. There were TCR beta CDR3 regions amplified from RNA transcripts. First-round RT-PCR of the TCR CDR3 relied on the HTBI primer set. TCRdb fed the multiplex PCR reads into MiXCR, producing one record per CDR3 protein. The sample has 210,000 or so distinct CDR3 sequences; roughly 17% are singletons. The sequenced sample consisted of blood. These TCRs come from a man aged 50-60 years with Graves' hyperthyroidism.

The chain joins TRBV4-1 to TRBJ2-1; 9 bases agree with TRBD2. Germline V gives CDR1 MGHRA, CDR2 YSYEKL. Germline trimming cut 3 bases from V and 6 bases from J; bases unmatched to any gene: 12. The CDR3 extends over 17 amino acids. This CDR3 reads CASSQSNLGLAINEQFF. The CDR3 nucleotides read TGCGCCAGCAGCCAGTCTAATTTAGGACTAGCGATCAATGAGCAGTTCTTC.

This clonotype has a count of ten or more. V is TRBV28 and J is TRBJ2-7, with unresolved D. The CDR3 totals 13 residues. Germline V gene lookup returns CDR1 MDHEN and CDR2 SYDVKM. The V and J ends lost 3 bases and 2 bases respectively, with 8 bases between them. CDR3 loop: CASSLWRTYEQYF. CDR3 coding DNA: TGTGCCAGCAGTTTGTGGAGAACCTACGAGCAGTACTTC.

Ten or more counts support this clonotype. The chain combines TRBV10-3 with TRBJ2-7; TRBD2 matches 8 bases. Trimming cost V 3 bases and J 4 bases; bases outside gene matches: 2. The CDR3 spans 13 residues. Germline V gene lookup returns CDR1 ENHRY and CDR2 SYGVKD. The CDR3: CAISDRGGYEQYF. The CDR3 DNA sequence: TGTGCCATCAGTGACCGGGGGGGTTACGAGCAGTACTTC.

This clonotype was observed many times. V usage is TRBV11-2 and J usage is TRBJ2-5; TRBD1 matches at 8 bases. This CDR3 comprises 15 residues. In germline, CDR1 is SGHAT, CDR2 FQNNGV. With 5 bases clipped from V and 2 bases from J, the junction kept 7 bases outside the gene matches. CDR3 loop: CASSQGTGAQETQYF. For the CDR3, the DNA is TGTGCCAGCAGCCAGGGGACAGGTGCACAAGAGACCCAGTACTTC.

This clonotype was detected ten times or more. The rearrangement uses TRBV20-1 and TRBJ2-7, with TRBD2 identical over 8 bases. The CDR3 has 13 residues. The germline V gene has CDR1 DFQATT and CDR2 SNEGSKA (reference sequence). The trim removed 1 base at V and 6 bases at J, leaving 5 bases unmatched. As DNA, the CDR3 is TGCAGTGCTAGAGGCGGGAGGCCTCGCGAGCAGTACTTC. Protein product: CSARGGRPREQYF.

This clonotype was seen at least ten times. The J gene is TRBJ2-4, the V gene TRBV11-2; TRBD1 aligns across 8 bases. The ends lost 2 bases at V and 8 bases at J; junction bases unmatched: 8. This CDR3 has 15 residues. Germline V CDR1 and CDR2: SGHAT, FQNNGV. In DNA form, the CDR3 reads TGTGCCAGCAGCTTATTTCCAGGGGGCGAGTACATTCAGTACTTC. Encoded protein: CASSLFPGGEYIQYF.

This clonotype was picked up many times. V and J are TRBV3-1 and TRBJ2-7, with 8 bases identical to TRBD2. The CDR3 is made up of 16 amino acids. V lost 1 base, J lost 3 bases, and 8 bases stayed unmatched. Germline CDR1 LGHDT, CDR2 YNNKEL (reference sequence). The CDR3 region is CASSQVLAGMSYEQYF. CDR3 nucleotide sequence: TGTGCCAGCAGCCAAGTTCTAGCGGGCATGAGCTACGAGCAGTACTTC.

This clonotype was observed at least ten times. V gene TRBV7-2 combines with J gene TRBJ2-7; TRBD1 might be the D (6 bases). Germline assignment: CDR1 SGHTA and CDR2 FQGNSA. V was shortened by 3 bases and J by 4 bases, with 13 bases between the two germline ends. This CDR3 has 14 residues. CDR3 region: CASSFRGDGYEQYF. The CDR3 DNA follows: TGTGCCAGCAGCTTCAGGGGAGACGGATACGAGCAGTACTTC.

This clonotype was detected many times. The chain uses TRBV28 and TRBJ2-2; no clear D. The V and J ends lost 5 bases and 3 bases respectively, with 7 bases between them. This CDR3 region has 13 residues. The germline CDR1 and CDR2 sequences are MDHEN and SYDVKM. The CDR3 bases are TGTGCCAGCAGTCTGACCGACACCGGGGAGCTGTTTTTT. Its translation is CASSLTDTGELFF.

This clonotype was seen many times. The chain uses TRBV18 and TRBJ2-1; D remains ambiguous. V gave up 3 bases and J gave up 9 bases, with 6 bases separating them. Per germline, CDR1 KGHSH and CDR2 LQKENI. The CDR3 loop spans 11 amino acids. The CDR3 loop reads CASSPKTEQFF. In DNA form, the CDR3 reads TGTGCCAGCTCACCGAAAACTGAGCAGTTCTTC.

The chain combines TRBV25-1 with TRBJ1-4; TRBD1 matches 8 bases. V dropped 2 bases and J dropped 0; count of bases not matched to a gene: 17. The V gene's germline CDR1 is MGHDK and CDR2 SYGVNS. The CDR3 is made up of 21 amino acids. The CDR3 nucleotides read TGTGCCAGCAGTGAACTCTATCGGCAGGGGGCGCAGTTATCAACTAATGAAAAACTGTTTTTT. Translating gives CASSELYRQGAQLSTNEKLFF.

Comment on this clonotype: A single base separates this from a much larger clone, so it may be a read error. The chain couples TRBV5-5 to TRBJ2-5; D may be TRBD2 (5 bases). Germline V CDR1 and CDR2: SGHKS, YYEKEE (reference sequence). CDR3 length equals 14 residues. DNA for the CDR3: TGTACCAGCAGCTCGGCGGAGGTTCAAGAGACCCAGTACTTC. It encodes CTSSSAEVQETQYF.

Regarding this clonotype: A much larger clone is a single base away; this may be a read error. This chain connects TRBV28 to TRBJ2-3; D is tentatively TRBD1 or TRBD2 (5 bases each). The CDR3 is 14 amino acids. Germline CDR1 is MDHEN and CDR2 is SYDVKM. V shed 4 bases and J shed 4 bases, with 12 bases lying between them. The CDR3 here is CASSWSSRADTQYF. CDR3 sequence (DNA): TGTGCCAGCAGTTGGTCTAGCAGGGCAGATACGCAGTATTTT.

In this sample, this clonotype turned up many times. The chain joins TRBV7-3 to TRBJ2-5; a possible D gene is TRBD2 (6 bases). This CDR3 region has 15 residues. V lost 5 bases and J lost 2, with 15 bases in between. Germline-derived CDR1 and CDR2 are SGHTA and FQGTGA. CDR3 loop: CASSVGGQRQETQYF. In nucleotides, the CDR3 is TGTGCCAGCAGCGTCGGAGGGCAGCGTCAAGAGACCCAGTACTTC.

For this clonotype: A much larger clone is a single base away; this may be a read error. DNA of the CDR3: TGTGCCAGCAGTTCCGGGACAGGAAGGCAGACCGGGGAGCTGCTTTTT. This sequence encodes CASSSGTGRQTGELLF. The J gene is TRBJ2-2, the V gene TRBV12-3 or TRBV12-4; TRBD1 aligns across 8 bases. The CDR3 runs 16 residues.

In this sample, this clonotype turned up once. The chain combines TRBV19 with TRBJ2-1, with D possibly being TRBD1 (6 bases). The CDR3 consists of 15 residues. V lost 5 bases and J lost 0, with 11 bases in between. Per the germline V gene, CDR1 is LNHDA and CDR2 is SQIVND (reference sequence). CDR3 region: CASSWDTGSYNEQFF. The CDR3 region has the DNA TGTGCCAGTAGTTGGGACACCGGCTCCTACAATGAGCAGTTCTTC.

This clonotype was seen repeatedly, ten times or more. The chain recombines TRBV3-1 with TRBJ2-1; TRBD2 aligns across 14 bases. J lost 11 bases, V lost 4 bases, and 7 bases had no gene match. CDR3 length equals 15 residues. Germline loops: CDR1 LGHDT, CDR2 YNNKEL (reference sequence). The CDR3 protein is CASSPSWTSGRKQFF. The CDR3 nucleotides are TGTGCCAGCAGCCCTTCCTGGACTAGCGGGAGGAAGCAGTTCTTC.

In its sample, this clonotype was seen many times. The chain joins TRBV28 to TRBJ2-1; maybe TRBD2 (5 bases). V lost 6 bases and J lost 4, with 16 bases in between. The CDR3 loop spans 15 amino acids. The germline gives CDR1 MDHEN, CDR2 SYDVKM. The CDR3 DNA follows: TGTGCCAGCAGAGGAACTGGGCGGGCATACAATGAGCAGTTCTTC. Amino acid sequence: CASRGTGRAYNEQFF.

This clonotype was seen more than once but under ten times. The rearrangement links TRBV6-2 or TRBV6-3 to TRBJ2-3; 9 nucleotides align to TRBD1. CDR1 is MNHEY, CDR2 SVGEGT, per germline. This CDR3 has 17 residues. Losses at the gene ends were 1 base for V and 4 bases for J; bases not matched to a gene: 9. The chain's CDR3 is CASSYWVGTGLADTQYF. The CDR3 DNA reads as TGTGCCAGCAGTTACTGGGTCGGGACAGGGCTGGCAGATACGCAGTATTTT.

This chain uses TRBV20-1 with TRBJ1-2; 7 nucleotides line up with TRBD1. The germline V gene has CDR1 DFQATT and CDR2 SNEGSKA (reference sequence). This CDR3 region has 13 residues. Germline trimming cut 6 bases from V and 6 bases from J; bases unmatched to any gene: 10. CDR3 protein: CSAPTTGRDGYTF. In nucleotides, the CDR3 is TGCAGTGCCCCCACGACAGGGAGGGATGGCTACACCTTC.

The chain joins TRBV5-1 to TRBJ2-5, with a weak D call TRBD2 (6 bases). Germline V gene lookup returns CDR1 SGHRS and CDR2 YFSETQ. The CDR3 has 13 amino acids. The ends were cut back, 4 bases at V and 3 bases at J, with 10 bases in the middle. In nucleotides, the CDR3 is TGCGCCAGCAGCCTCCCGGGGGAAGAGACCCAGTACTTC. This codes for CASSLPGEETQYF.